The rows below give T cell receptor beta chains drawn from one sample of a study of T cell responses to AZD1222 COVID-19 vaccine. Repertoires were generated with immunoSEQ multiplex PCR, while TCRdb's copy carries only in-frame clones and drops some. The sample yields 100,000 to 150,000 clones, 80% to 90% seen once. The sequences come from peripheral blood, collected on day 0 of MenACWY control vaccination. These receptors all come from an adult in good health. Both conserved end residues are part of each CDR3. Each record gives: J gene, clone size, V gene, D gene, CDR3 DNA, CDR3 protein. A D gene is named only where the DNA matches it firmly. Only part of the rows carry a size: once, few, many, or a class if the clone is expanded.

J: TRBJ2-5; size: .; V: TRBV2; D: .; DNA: TGTGCCAGCAGTGAGGGGCAACAAGAGACCCAGTACTTC; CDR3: CASSEGQQETQYF
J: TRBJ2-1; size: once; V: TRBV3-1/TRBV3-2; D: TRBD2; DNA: TGTGCCAGCAGCCCCCGGGGTAGCGGGAGCAATGAGCAGTTCTTC; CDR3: CASSPRGSGSNEQFF
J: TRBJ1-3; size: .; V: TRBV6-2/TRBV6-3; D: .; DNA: TGTGCCAGCAGTTACTCAACTTACCTGTACGGAAACACCATATATTTT; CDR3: CASSYSTYLYGNTIYF
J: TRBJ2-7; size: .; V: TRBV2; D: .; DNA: TGTGCCAGCAAAACGGACGCAAGCTCCTACGAGCAGTACTTC; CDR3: CASKTDASSYEQYF
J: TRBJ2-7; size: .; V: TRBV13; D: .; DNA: TGTGCCAGCAGCTTACTAGCGAGAGAACAGTACTTC; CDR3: CASSLLAREQYF
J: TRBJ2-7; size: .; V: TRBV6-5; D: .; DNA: TGTGCCAGCAGTTACTCGCCAGGGTCGAATTCCTACGAGCAGTACTTC; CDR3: CASSYSPGSNSYEQYF
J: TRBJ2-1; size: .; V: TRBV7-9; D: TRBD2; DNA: TGTGCCAGCAGCCGGGGACTAGCGGGAGGACTCAATGAGCAGTTCTTC; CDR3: CASSRGLAGGLNEQFF
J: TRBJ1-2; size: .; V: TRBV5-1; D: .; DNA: TGCGCCAGCAGCTTGAACGGGGGAGGCTATGGCTACACCTTC; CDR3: CASSLNGGGYGYTF
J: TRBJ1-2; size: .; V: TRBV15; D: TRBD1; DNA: TGTGCCACCAGCAAGCGGACAGGGCAGGCCTATGGCTACACCTTC; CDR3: CATSKRTGQAYGYTF
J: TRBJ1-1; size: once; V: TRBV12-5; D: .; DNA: TGTGCTAGTGGTTTGGTACCCCGGAACCCGAACACTGAAGCTTTCTTT; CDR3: CASGLVPRNPNTEAFF
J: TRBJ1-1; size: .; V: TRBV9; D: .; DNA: TGTGCCAGCAGCCCCGGACGTGGCACTGAAGCTTTCTTT; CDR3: CASSPGRGTEAFF
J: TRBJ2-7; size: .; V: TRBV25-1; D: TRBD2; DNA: TGTGCCAGCAGTTCAGAGATGGCGGGAGGGAACTACGAGCAGTACTTC; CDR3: CASSSEMAGGNYEQYF
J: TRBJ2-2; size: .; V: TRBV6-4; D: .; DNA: TGTGCCAGCAGTGGCAAAGCTAGCGATAACACCGGGGAGCTGTTTTTT; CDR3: CASSGKASDNTGELFF
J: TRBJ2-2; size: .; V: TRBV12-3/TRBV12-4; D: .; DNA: TGTGCCAGCACCTACGGGGACACCGGGGAGCTGTTTTTT; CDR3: CASTYGDTGELFF
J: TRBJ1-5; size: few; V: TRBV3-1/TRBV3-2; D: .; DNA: TGTGCCAGCAGCCCGCCGATAGGCGATCAGCCCCAGCATTTT; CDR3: CASSPPIGDQPQHF
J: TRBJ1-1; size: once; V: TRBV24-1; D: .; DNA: TGTGCCACCAGTGATTTCCTGCTTTTGGGGGGGAACACTGAAGCTTTCTTT; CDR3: CATSDFLLLGGNTEAFF